The entry below describes one TCR beta chain. Its specificity is not known. This entry is derived from a study of regulatory dendritic cells for organ transplantation. Notes on the study in general: Considerable individual heterogeneity was seen in alloreactive memory CD8+ T cells. Memory T cells were less diverse than naive, with memory CD8+ most oligoclonal. Regulatory dendritic cells appeared to expand memory CD8+ clones less than mature ones.

V was shortened by 5 bases and J by 4 bases, with 12 bases between the two germline ends. The CDR3 spans 14 residues. The germline gives CDR1 LGHNT, CDR2 FRNRAP. Naive CD45RA+ and memory CD45RO+ CD4+ or CD8+ T cells were FACS-sorted. The method was immunoSEQ multiplex PCR; TCRdb's version includes in-frame clones alone and lacks a portion of them. The data contain about 38,000 clones, about 90% of them singletons. The sequencing input was naive CD8+ T cells from blood. Subset here: CD45RA+ naive T cells. This TCR was sampled from a human donor in good health. The chain uses TRBV12-5 and TRBJ1-3; D may be TRBD1 (5 bases). CDR3 sequence reads: CASGPGWGGNTIYF. The CDR3 DNA reads as TGTGCTAGTGGTCCAGGCTGGGGCGGAAACACCATATATTTT.